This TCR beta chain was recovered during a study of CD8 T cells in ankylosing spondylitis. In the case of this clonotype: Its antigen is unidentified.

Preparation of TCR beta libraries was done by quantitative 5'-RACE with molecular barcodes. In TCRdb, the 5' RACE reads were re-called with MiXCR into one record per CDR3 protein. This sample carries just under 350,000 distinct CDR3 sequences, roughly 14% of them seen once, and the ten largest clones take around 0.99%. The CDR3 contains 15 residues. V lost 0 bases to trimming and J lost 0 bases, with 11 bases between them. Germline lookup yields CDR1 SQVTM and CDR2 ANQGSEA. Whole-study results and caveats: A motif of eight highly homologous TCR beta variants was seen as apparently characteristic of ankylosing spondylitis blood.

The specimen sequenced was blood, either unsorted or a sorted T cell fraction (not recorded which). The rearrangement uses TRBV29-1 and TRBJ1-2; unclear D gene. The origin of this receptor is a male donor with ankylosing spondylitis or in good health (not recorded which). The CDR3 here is CSVEDVKRANYGYTF. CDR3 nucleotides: TGCAGCGTTGAAGATGTAAAGAGAGCTAACTATGGCTACACCTTC. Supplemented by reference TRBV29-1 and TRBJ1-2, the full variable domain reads SAVISQKPSRDICQRGTSLTIQCQVDSQVTMMFWYRQQPGQSLTLIATANQGSEATYESGFVIDKFPISRPNLTFSTLTVSNMSPEDSSIYLCSVEDVKRANYGYTFGSGTRLTVV.